The sequence of this TCR beta chain was determined in a study of STAT5B mutations in CD4+ large granular lymphocyte leukemia. General study findings and limits: 8/27 top patient clones versus 2/35 control clones were TRBV06-family.

Trimming cost V 6 bases and J 0 bases; bases outside gene matches: 6. Germline V gene sequence: CDR1 MRHNA, CDR2 SNTAGT. The CDR3 is made up of 15 amino acids. The data were produced by immunoSEQ multiplex PCR, yet TCRdb's version contains in-frame clones alone and is incomplete. This sample has fewer than 30,000 clones, with about three quarters found just once. Notes on this clone: Its antigen is unidentified.

Sequenced input: CD4+ T cells from blood buffy coats. The J gene is TRBJ1-1, the V gene TRBV6-4, with 8 bases identical to TRBD1. This receptor was identified in a human donor in good health. CDR3 sequence: CASSRDRGMNTEAFF. The CDR3 DNA is TGTGCCAGCAGCCGAGACAGGGGCATGAACACTGAAGCTTTCTTT.